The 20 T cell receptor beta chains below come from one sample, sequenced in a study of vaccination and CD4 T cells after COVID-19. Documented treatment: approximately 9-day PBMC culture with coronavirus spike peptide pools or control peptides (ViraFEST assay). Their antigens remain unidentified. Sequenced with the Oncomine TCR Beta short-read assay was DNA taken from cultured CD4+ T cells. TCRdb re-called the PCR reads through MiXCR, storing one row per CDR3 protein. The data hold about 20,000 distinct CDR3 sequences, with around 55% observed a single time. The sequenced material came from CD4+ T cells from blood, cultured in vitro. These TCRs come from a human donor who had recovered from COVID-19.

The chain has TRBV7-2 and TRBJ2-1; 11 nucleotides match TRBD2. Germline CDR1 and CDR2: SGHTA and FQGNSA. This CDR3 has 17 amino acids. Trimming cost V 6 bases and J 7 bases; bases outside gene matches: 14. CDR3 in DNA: TGTGCCAGCAGACCGATCACTAGCGGGAGTACGCGGAATGAGCAGTTCTTC. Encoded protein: CASRPITSGSTRNEQFF. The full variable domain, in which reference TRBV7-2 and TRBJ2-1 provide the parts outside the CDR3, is GAGVSQSPSNKVTEKGKDVELRCDPISGHTALYWYRQSLGQGLEFLIYFQGNSAPDKSGLPSDRFSAERTGGSVSTLTIQRTQQEDSAVYLCASRPITSGSTRNEQFFGPGTRLTVL.

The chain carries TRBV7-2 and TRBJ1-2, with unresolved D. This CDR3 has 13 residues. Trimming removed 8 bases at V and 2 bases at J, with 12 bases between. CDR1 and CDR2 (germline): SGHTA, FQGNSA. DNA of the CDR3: TGTGCCAGCCTGAGGCCGGGCAACTATGGCTACACCTTC. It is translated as CASLRPGNYGYTF.

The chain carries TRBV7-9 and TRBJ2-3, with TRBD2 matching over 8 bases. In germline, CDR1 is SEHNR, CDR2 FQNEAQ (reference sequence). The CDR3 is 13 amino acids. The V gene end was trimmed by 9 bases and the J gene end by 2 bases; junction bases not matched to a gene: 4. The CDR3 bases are TGTGCCAGTGCGGGGGGCCTCACAGATACGCAGTATTTT. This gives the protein CASAGGLTDTQYF. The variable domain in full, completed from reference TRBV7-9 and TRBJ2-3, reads DTGVSQNPRHKITKRGQNVTFRCDPISEHNRLYWYRQTLGQGPEFLTYFQNEAQLEKSRLLSDRFSAERPKGSFSTLEIQRTEQGDSAMYLCASAGGLTDTQYFGPGTRLTVL.

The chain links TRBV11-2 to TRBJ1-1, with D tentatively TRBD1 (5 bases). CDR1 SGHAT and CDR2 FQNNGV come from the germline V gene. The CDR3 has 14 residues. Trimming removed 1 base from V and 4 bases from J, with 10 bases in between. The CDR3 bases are TGTGCCAGCAGCTTAGTTGGGGGAGGCACTGAAGCTTTCTTT. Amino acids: CASSLVGGGTEAFF.

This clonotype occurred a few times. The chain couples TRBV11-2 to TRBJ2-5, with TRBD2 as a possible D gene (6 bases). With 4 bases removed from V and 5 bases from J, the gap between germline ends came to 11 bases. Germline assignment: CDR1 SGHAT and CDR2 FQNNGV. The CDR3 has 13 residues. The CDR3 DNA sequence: TGTGCCAGCAGCTCCAGACTAGGGGAGACCCAGTACTTC. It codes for CASSSRLGETQYF.

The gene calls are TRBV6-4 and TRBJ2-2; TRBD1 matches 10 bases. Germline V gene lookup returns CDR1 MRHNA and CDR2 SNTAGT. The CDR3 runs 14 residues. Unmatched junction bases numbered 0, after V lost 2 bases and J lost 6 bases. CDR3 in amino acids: CASSDGQGAGELFF. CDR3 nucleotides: TGTGCCAGCAGTGACGGACAGGGGGCCGGGGAGCTGTTTTTT.

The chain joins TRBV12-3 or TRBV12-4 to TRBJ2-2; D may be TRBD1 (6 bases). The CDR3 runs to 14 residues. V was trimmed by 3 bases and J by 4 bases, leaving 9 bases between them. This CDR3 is CASSLRGSTGELFF. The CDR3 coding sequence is TGTGCCAGCAGTTTGAGGGGGTCCACCGGGGAGCTGTTTTTT.

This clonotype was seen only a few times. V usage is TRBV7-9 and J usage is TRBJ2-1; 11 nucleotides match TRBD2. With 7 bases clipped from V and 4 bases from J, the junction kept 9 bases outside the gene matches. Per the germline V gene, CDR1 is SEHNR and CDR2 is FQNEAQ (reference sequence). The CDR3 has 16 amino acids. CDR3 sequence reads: CASNKIAGGRYNEQFF. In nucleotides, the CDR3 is TGTGCCAGCAACAAAATAGCGGGAGGGCGATACAATGAGCAGTTCTTC.

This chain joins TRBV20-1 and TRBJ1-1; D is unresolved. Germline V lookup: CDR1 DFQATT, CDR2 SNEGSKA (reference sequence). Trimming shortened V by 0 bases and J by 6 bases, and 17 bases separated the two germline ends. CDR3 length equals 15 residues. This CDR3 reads CSARDLTGGDSEAFF. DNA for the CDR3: TGCAGTGCTAGAGACCTGACTGGCGGAGACTCTGAAGCTTTCTTT.

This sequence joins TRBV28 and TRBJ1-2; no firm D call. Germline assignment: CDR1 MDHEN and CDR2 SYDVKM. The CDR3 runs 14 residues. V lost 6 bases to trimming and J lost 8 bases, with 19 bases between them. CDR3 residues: CASRNGPPAAGYTF. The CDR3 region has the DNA TGTGCCAGCAGAAACGGCCCCCCTGCGGCAGGCTACACCTTC.

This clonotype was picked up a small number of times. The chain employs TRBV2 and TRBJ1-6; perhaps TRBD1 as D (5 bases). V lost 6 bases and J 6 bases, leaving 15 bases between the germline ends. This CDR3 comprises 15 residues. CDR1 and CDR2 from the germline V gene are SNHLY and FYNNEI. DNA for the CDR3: TGTGCCAGCAGGGACGGGAGGGGAGGTAATTCACCCCTCCACTTT. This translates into CASRDGRGGNSPLHF.

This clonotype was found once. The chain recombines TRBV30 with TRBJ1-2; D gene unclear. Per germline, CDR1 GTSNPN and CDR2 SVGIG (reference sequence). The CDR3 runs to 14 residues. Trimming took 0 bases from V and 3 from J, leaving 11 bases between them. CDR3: CAWSVNLRDYGYTF. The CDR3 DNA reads TGTGCCTGGAGTGTAAACCTTAGGGACTATGGCTACACCTTC.

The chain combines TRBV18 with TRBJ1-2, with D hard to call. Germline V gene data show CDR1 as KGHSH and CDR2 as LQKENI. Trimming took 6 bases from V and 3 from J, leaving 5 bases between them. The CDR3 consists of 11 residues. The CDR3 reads CASSPDYGYTF. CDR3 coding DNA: TGTGCCAGCTCGCCCGACTATGGCTACACCTTC.

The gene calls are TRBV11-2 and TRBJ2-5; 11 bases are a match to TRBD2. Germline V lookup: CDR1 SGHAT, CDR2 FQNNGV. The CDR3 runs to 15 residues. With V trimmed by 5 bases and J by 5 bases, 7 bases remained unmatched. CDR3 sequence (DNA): TGTGCCAGCAGCGAACGACTAGCGGGAAGGGAGACCCAGTACTTC. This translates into CASSERLAGRETQYF.

Here the CDR3 DNA reads TGTGCCAGCAGCCCCGCGCACGAGCAGTACTTC. Protein sequence: CASSPAHEQYF. The genes are TRBV7-2 and TRBJ2-7; no definite D call. Trimming left V 5 bases short and J 5 bases short, with 7 bases between. From germline, CDR1 is SGHTA and CDR2 FQGNSA. The CDR3 extends over 11 amino acids.

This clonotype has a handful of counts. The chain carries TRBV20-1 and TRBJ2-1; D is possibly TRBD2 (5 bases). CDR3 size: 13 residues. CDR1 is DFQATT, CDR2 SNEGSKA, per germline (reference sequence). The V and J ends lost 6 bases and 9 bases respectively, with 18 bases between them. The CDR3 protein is CSARYTGFFEQFF. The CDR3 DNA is TGCAGTGCACGTTACACGGGATTTTTTGAGCAGTTCTTC.

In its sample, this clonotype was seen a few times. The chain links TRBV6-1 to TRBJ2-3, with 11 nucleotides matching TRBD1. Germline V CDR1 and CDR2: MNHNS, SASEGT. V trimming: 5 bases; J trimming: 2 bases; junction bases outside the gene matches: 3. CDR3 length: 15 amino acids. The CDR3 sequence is CASSLGQGATDTQYF. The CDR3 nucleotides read TGTGCCAGCAGTCTCGGACAGGGGGCCACAGATACGCAGTATTTT.

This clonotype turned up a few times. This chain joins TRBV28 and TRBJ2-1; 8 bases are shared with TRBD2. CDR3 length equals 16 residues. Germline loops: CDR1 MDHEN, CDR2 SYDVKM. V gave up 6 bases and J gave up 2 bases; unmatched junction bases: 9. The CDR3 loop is CASSPRGSGTYNEQFF. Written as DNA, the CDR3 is TGTGCCAGCAGCCCGAGAGGTAGCGGGACCTACAATGAGCAGTTCTTC. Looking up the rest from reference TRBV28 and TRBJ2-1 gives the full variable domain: DVKVTQSSRYLVKRTGEKVFLECVQDMDHENMFWYRQDPGLGLRLIYFSYDVKMKEKGDIPEGYSVSREKKERFSLILESASTNQTSMYLCASSPRGSGTYNEQFFGPGTRLTVL.

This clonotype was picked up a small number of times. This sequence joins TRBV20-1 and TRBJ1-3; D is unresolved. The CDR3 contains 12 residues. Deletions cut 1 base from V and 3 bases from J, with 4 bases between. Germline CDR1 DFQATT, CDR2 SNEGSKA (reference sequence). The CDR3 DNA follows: TGCAGTGCTAGAGGGATTGGAAACACCATATATTTT. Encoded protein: CSARGIGNTIYF.

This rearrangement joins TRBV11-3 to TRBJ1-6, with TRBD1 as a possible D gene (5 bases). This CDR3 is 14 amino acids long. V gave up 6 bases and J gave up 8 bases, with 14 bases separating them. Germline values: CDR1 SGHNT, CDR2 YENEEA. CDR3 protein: CASRAGTADSPLHF. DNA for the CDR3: TGTGCCAGCAGGGCCGGGACTGCCGATTCACCCCTCCACTTT.